The 13 T cell receptor beta chains below all came from one sample that was sequenced in a study of blood T cell repertoires in COVID-19. Profiled with immunoSEQ multiplex PCR; TCRdb holds only in-frame clones, not every one. This table holds some 65,000 clones, about 90% found once. Source material: peripheral blood. Receptors originate from a man aged 35 to 55 with COVID-19, enrolled during active disease.

This clone was found a few times. The V call is TRBV5-1, the J call TRBJ2-7; tentative D call: TRBD1 (5 bases). The V and J ends lost 0 bases and 1 base respectively, with 8 bases between them. This CDR3 region has 14 residues. Germline loops: CDR1 SGHRS, CDR2 YFSETQ. The CDR3, as DNA: TGCGCCAGCAGCTTGGTGGGGCTATCCTACGAGCAGTACTTC. Translation gives CASSLVGLSYEQYF.

V and J are TRBV18 and TRBJ1-2; 7 positions match TRBD1. Germline V gene sequence: CDR1 KGHSH, CDR2 LQKENI. The CDR3 runs to 14 residues. The ends lost 6 bases at V and 2 bases at J; junction bases unmatched: 6. Here the CDR3 reads CASSPGTENYGYTF. The CDR3 nucleotides are TGTGCCAGCTCCCCGGGGACAGAGAACTATGGCTACACCTTC.

This chain uses TRBV23-1 with TRBJ2-3; 8 bases match TRBD1. TRBV23-1 is an ORF; its function is uncertain. The CDR3 sequence is 15 residues long. V was pared by 2 bases and J by 0 bases, with 1 base of the junction left unmatched. DNA for the CDR3: TGCGCCAGCAGTCAAAGGGACAGGAGCACAGATACGCAGTATTTT. It yields the protein CASSQRDRSTDTQYF.

The CDR3 reads CASKSGGGESYNEQFF. Written as DNA, the CDR3 is TGTGCCAGCAAGTCTGGAGGGGGGGAATCCTACAATGAGCAGTTCTTC. The V gene is TRBV28, the J gene TRBJ2-1; a weak D match, TRBD2 (7 bases). The germline V gene encodes CDR1 MDHEN and CDR2 SYDVKM. Trimming took 7 bases from V and 1 from J, leaving 17 bases between them. The CDR3 is made up of 16 amino acids.

The V and J genes are TRBV7-2 and TRBJ1-1, with a possible D match to TRBD1 (5 bases). CDR3 size: 16 residues. Looked up from germline, CDR1 is SGHTA and CDR2 is FQGNSA. Trimming took off 5 bases at V and 2 bases at J, with 18 bases between the two ends. The CDR3 region has the DNA TGTGCCAGCAGCGTGGCCGGGGGGGAAGTCAACACTGAAGCTTTCTTT. This translates into CASSVAGGEVNTEAFF. The full variable domain, in which reference TRBV7-2 and TRBJ1-1 provide the parts outside the CDR3, is GAGVSQSPSNKVTEKGKDVELRCDPISGHTALYWYRQSLGQGLEFLIYFQGNSAPDKSGLPSDRFSAERTGGSVSTLTIQRTQQEDSAVYLCASSVAGGEVNTEAFFGQGTRLTVV.

The rearrangement uses TRBV5-5 and TRBJ2-2, with D possibly being TRBD1 (5 bases). This CDR3 is built from 14 residues. Germline values: CDR1 SGHKS, CDR2 YYEKEE (reference sequence). V gave up 1 base and J gave up 4 bases, with 8 bases separating them. The CDR3: CASSLFRATGELFF. The CDR3 DNA reads as TGTGCCAGCAGCTTGTTCAGGGCCACCGGGGAGCTGTTTTTT.

This clone was picked up one time. The V gene is TRBV5-5, the J gene TRBJ2-7; 8 bases are shared with TRBD2. The V and J ends lost 2 bases and 7 bases, in that order; junction bases with no gene match: 8. This CDR3 is 14 amino acids long. Germline lookup yields CDR1 SGHKS and CDR2 YYEKEE (reference sequence). The CDR3 DNA follows: TGTGCCAGCAGCTTTTCGGCGGGGGGACTTGAGCAGTACTTC. Translating it yields CASSFSAGGLEQYF.

The V gene is TRBV5-4, the J gene TRBJ2-2; 9 bases are shared with TRBD2. CDR1 and CDR2 (germline): SGHNT, YYREEE (reference sequence). The CDR3 has 14 amino acids. The V segment lost 2 bases and the J segment 5 bases; nucleotides outside the gene matches: 1. This chain's CDR3 is CASSFTSGTGELFF. Written as DNA, the CDR3 is TGTGCCAGCAGCTTCACTAGCGGGACCGGGGAGCTGTTTTTT.

V usage is TRBV25-1 and J usage is TRBJ1-1, with a weak D call TRBD1 (6 bases). Trimming pared 4 bases from V and 5 bases from J, leaving 17 bases between. The germline V gene has CDR1 MGHDK and CDR2 SYGVNS. There are 15 residues in the CDR3. CDR3 in DNA: TGTGCCAGCAGTGCCAGGGGTTTAGGTATGACTGAAGCTTTCTTT. This gives the protein CASSARGLGMTEAFF.

This clone showed up just a few times. This chain links TRBV3-1 (or the pseudogene TRBV3-2) with TRBJ2-7; weak D call: TRBD2 (6 bases). The V gene lost 2 bases and the J gene lost 1 base, with 12 bases spanning the gap. Germline CDR1 and CDR2: LGHDT and YNNKEL (reference sequence). This CDR3 region has 15 residues. The CDR3 bases are TGTGCCAGCAGCCAACGGGGGAGGTATTCCTACGAGCAGTACTTC. It translates to CASSQRGRYSYEQYF.

The V and J genes are TRBV5-6 and TRBJ2-2, with TRBD1 as a possible D gene (6 bases). Per the germline V gene, CDR1 is SGHDT and CDR2 is YYEEEE. The V gene lost 4 bases and the J gene lost 3 bases, with 19 bases spanning the gap. This CDR3 is 17 amino acids long. The CDR3, as DNA: TGTGCCAGCAGCAGCCGGGACATCTTTCGTTACACCGGGGAGCTGTTTTTT. Its translation is CASSSRDIFRYTGELFF.

The CDR3, as DNA: TGCGCCAGCAGCACCGAGACTAGCCTGGTCCCAGAGACCCAGTACTTC. This translates into CASSTETSLVPETQYF. The chain recombines TRBV5-1 with TRBJ2-5; 7 nucleotides align to TRBD2. With V trimmed by 4 bases and J by 4 bases, 13 bases remained unmatched. Germline V gives CDR1 SGHRS, CDR2 YFSETQ. CDR3 length: 16 amino acids.

This sequence joins TRBV2 and TRBJ1-1; TRBD1 might be the D (6 bases). This CDR3 is built from 14 residues. The V gene lost 10 bases and the J gene lost 4 bases, with 19 bases spanning the gap. Germline loops: CDR1 SNHLY, CDR2 FYNNEI. The CDR3 DNA follows: TGTGCCATCTCTGTTGGGGGGGCGGGCACTGAAGCTTTCTTT. It is translated as CAISVGGAGTEAFF.